A selection of T cell receptor beta chains follows, all from one sample in a study of shared clonotypes between healthy human individuals. Measured with immunoSEQ multiplex PCR; TCRdb has only the in-frame clones, and not every one. The data hold 2 million to 3 million clones, with over 85% observed a single time. The sequenced material came from naive CD4+ T cells from PBMCs. These receptors originate from a young man in good health. Some clones in this sample may be carry-over from other donors' samples. Both conserved end residues are part of each CDR3. The D gene is left open where the match is weak. Some rows have no size entry. The others give once, few or many, or a class for an expanded clone.

CDR3aa | CDR3nt | d_gene | abundance | j_gene | v_gene
CASSLFGGGLAGGSADTQYF | TGTGCCAGCAGTTTATTTGGGGGGGGACTAGCGGGAGGCTCCGCAGATACGCAGTATTTT | TRBD2 | - | TRBJ2-3 | TRBV28
CASSLFTKPDTQYF | TGTGCCAGCAGCCTATTCACCAAACCAGATACGCAGTATTTT | - | once | TRBJ2-3 | TRBV14
CASSVNYRGGQETQYF | TGTGCCAGCAGCGTCAACTACAGGGGTGGCCAAGAGACCCAGTACTTC | TRBD1 | - | TRBJ2-5 | TRBV9
CASAWGGGSQPQHF | TGTGCCAGCGCATGGGGGGGTGGAAGTCAGCCCCAGCATTTT | - | - | TRBJ1-5 | TRBV28
CASGGTPSEQFF | TGTGCCAGCGGGGGGACACCCAGTGAGCAGTTCTTC | - | - | TRBJ2-1 | TRBV6-1
CATSRVGQPQHF | TGTGCCACCAGCAGAGTAGGACAGCCCCAGCATTTT | - | once | TRBJ1-5 | TRBV15
CASSPGGSGNTIYF | TGTGCCAGCAGCCCAGGGGGCTCTGGAAACACCATATATTTT | TRBD1 | - | TRBJ1-3 | TRBV7-2
CSVPGPMSSGANVLTF | TGCAGCGTCCCGGGACCCATGAGCTCTGGGGCCAACGTCCTGACTTTC | - | - | TRBJ2-6 | TRBV29-1
CASSLGQGAGIQYF | TGTGCCAGCAGCTTGGGACAGGGGGCGGGCATTCAGTACTTC | TRBD1 | - | TRBJ2-4 | TRBV5-8
CASSLQLAGGDNEQFF | TGTGCCAGCAGCTTACAACTAGCGGGAGGAGACAATGAGCAGTTCTTC | TRBD2 | - | TRBJ2-1 | TRBV11-1
CASGLDPGRGAEAFF | TGTGCTAGTGGTTTGGATCCGGGCCGGGGCGCTGAAGCTTTCTTT | - | - | TRBJ1-1 | TRBV12-5
CASSSWTVVGRSQYF | TGTGCCAGCAGCTCATGGACCGTTGTCGGGCGGTCGCAGTATTTT | - | - | TRBJ2-3 | TRBV7-9
CASSLDSYNEQFF | TGTGCCAGCAGCTTAGACTCCTACAATGAGCAGTTCTTC | - | once | TRBJ2-1 | TRBV5-4
CASSLDLSGSTAPPNQPQHF | TGTGCCAGCAGCTTAGATTTGTCAGGTTCTACCGCCCCCCCCAATCAGCCCCAGCATTTT | - | - | TRBJ1-5 | TRBV7-8
CASSLEGLSGYTF | TGTGCCAGCAGCTTAGAAGGACTGAGTGGCTACACCTTC | - | - | TRBJ1-2 | TRBV7-2
CASSDTGSRNEQYF | TGTGCCAGCAGTGATACCGGGAGCCGGAACGAGCAGTACTTC | - | - | TRBJ2-7 | TRBV6-1
CASSVGTAGTEAFF | TGTGCCAGCAGCGTAGGGACTGCCGGCACTGAAGCTTTCTTT | - | - | TRBJ1-1 | TRBV9
CASNPGQGDQPQHF | TGTGCCAGCAACCCGGGACAGGGCGATCAGCCCCAGCATTTT | TRBD1 | - | TRBJ1-5 | TRBV2
CASSLAGGNTGELFF | TGCGCCAGCAGCTTGGCAGGGGGGAACACCGGGGAGCTGTTTTTT | TRBD1 | - | TRBJ2-2 | TRBV5-1
CASSLRQGNYNEQFF | TGTGCCAGCAGCTTAAGACAGGGAAACTACAATGAGCAGTTCTTC | TRBD1 | - | TRBJ2-1 | TRBV7-3
CSGHLLAENTEAFF | TGCAGTGGCCACCTCCTTGCGGAGAACACTGAAGCTTTCTTT | - | once | TRBJ1-1 | TRBV29-1
CASRPRWNSYEQYF | TGTGCCAGCAGACCTAGGTGGAACTCCTACGAGCAGTACTTC | - | - | TRBJ2-7 | TRBV28
CSVGALTVRVTEAFF | TGCAGCGTTGGAGCCCTGACAGTAAGAGTCACTGAAGCTTTCTTT | - | - | TRBJ1-1 | TRBV29-1
CASSGSYNEQFF | TGTGCCAGCAGCGGATCCTACAATGAGCAGTTCTTC | - | - | TRBJ2-1 | TRBV28
CASSDGDRPFMKGEKLFF | TGTGCCAGCAGCGATGGGGACAGGCCATTTATGAAGGGCGAAAAACTGTTTTTT | TRBD1 | - | TRBJ1-4 | TRBV5-4
CASSPQALGVQTQYF | TGTGCCAGCAGCCCCCAAGCTCTGGGGGTTCAGACCCAGTACTTC | - | - | TRBJ2-5 | TRBV7-9
CASSAGTGYNEQFF | TGCGCCAGCAGCGCCGGGACAGGATACAATGAGCAGTTCTTC | TRBD1 | once | TRBJ2-1 | TRBV5-1
CASSPDRETYEQYF | TGCGCCAGCAGCCCTGACAGGGAAACCTACGAGCAGTACTTC | TRBD1 | - | TRBJ2-7 | TRBV5-1
CASSFAGQGFLAKNIQYF | TGTGCCAGCAGTTTCGCAGGACAGGGCTTTCTGGCCAAAAACATTCAGTACTTC | TRBD1 | - | TRBJ2-4 | TRBV27
CASSLVAGGHTEAFF | TGTGCCAGCAGCTTAGTGGCAGGGGGACATACTGAAGCTTTCTTT | TRBD1 | - | TRBJ1-1 | TRBV11-2
CASSPASAKNIQYF | TGTGCCAGCAGCCCCGCGTCAGCCAAAAACATTCAGTACTTC | - | - | TRBJ2-4 | TRBV28
CASSSWGQPNSYEQYF | TGTGCCAGCAGTTCTTGGGGACAGCCTAACTCCTACGAGCAGTACTTC | TRBD1 | - | TRBJ2-7 | TRBV6-6
CASSGQSPNIQYF | TGTGCCAGCAGCGGACAGAGCCCAAACATTCAGTACTTC | - | - | TRBJ2-4 | TRBV7-8
CASSFSGQPADPLHF | TGCGCCAGCAGCTTTTCGGGACAACCAGCGGACCCGCTGCACTTC | - | - | TRBJ2-5 | TRBV5-1
CASSYLAGGFNEQFF | TGTGCCAGCAGCTATCTAGCGGGAGGATTTAATGAGCAGTTCTTC | TRBD2 | - | TRBJ2-1 | TRBV7-3